Given below is one T cell receptor beta chain in context. Every donor was a Caucasian adult from Nashville, Tennessee. CD8 memory pooled CD45RO+ cells and CCR7-negative CD45RA+ TemRA cells. The data derive from a study of shared clonotypes between healthy human individuals. An assay was performed, and its level was deep. Replicate PCRs from sorted subsets contained around 200 ng DNA, which is some 29,000 T cell genomes. Assay: immunoSEQ multiplex PCR; the TCRdb copy retains only in-frame clones and omits some. The table shows about 690,000 clones, with less than 95% occurring only once. The CDR3 has 14 residues. V was clipped by 5 bases and J by 4 bases, with 12 bases between them. Germline assignment: CDR1 MNHEY and CDR2 SMNVEV (reference sequence).

The chain uses TRBV27 and TRBJ1-5; perhaps TRBD1 as D (6 bases). This TCR was recovered from a man younger than 35 in good health. Some clones in this sample may be carry-over from other donors' samples. Input material: memory CD8+ T cells from PBMCs. Sample subset: CD45RO+ cells pooled with CCR7-negative TemRA cells. CDR3 coding DNA: TGTGCCAGCAGTCAACAGGGTGCGAATCAGCCCCAGCATTTT. Translated, it gives CASSQQGANQPQHF.